A selection of T cell receptor beta chains follows, all from one sample in a study of T cell responses to AZD1222 COVID-19 vaccine. Clones were sequenced by immunoSEQ multiplex PCR, and TCRdb holds only the in-frame ones, with some missing. The table records about 180,000 clones, 90% of them present only once. Sequencing used peripheral blood, obtained on day 0 of AZD1222 vaccination. The receptor set was obtained from an adult in good health. Each CDR3 is given with its conserved first and last residue. Each record gives: CDR3 protein, J gene, V gene, D gene. The D gene is left open where the match is weak.

cdr3_aa: CASSQPQGMNYGYTF
j_call: TRBJ1-2
v_call: TRBV19
d_call: TRBD1

cdr3_aa: CASSLARGHTDTQYF
j_call: TRBJ2-3
v_call: TRBV7-2
d_call: NA

cdr3_aa: CASSYSDPGYNSPLHF
j_call: TRBJ1-6
v_call: TRBV6-2/TRBV6-3
d_call: NA

cdr3_aa: CASSYGGGVGSYEQYF
j_call: TRBJ2-7
v_call: TRBV6-5
d_call: TRBD2

cdr3_aa: CASSQVESYGYTF
j_call: TRBJ1-2
v_call: TRBV3-1/TRBV3-2
d_call: NA

cdr3_aa: CASRPTGASGANVLTF
j_call: TRBJ2-6
v_call: TRBV5-4
d_call: NA

cdr3_aa: CASSLVRAGNTEAFF
j_call: TRBJ1-1
v_call: TRBV7-2
d_call: NA

cdr3_aa: CAWAGGNNQPQHF
j_call: TRBJ1-5
v_call: TRBV30
d_call: TRBD1

cdr3_aa: CASSGGQTLDYEQYF
j_call: TRBJ2-7
v_call: TRBV9
d_call: TRBD1

cdr3_aa: CASERGIYNEQFF
j_call: TRBJ2-1
v_call: TRBV6-5
d_call: TRBD2

cdr3_aa: CASSLGPPSTDTQYF
j_call: TRBJ2-3
v_call: TRBV7-2
d_call: NA

cdr3_aa: CAITLLHNYGYTF
j_call: TRBJ1-2
v_call: TRBV7-9
d_call: NA

cdr3_aa: CASSLMAGLSYNEQFF
j_call: TRBJ2-1
v_call: TRBV5-6
d_call: NA

cdr3_aa: CASSLGHNQHF
j_call: TRBJ1-5
v_call: TRBV7-6
d_call: NA

cdr3_aa: CASSSGRYEQYF
j_call: TRBJ2-7
v_call: TRBV5-6
d_call: NA

cdr3_aa: CASSLRGDQETQYF
j_call: TRBJ2-5
v_call: TRBV5-1
d_call: NA

cdr3_aa: CASNPLGQGTEAFF
j_call: TRBJ1-1
v_call: TRBV6-5
d_call: TRBD1

cdr3_aa: CASSLEGLTTDTQYF
j_call: TRBJ2-3
v_call: TRBV5-1
d_call: NA

cdr3_aa: CASSLRQIASPLHF
j_call: TRBJ1-6
v_call: TRBV5-5
d_call: NA

cdr3_aa: CASSLEQNTEAFF
j_call: TRBJ1-1
v_call: TRBV7-6
d_call: NA

cdr3_aa: CASSKDRQDKAFF
j_call: TRBJ1-1
v_call: TRBV5-6
d_call: NA

cdr3_aa: CASRDLTEAFF
j_call: TRBJ1-1
v_call: TRBV6-5
d_call: NA

cdr3_aa: CASSMGTGSYEQYF
j_call: TRBJ2-7
v_call: TRBV19
d_call: TRBD1

cdr3_aa: CATGGATNEKLFF
j_call: TRBJ1-4
v_call: TRBV2
d_call: NA

cdr3_aa: CAISGTEYNEQFF
j_call: TRBJ2-1
v_call: TRBV10-3
d_call: NA

cdr3_aa: CASSHGQGQHF
j_call: TRBJ1-5
v_call: TRBV7-3
d_call: TRBD1

cdr3_aa: CASSLVGSGGSSYEQYF
j_call: TRBJ2-7
v_call: TRBV7-2
d_call: TRBD2

cdr3_aa: CASSVGDGYEQYF
j_call: TRBJ2-7
v_call: TRBV9
d_call: NA

cdr3_aa: CASSPRTGNYGYTF
j_call: TRBJ1-2
v_call: TRBV7-9
d_call: TRBD1

cdr3_aa: CASSLVGAGSNEKLFF
j_call: TRBJ1-4
v_call: TRBV19
d_call: NA

cdr3_aa: CASSRPGQGDYEQYF
j_call: TRBJ2-7
v_call: TRBV18
d_call: TRBD1

cdr3_aa: CASSFTGSWETQYF
j_call: TRBJ2-5
v_call: TRBV5-8
d_call: NA

cdr3_aa: CASSTGTGAYYEQYF
j_call: TRBJ2-7
v_call: TRBV9
d_call: TRBD1

cdr3_aa: CASSQDPRGGQPQHF
j_call: TRBJ1-5
v_call: TRBV4-2
d_call: NA

cdr3_aa: CASGSGSGNTGELFF
j_call: TRBJ2-2
v_call: TRBV2
d_call: NA

cdr3_aa: CASSTGQGASGNTIYF
j_call: TRBJ1-3
v_call: TRBV5-5
d_call: TRBD1

cdr3_aa: CASSERGSGVYEQYF
j_call: TRBJ2-7
v_call: TRBV27
d_call: NA

cdr3_aa: CASCPGGAWNSPLHF
j_call: TRBJ1-6
v_call: TRBV18
d_call: TRBD1

cdr3_aa: CASGLGQYSNQPQHF
j_call: TRBJ1-5
v_call: TRBV12-5
d_call: TRBD1

cdr3_aa: CASSAPGRPGRNEQFF
j_call: TRBJ2-1
v_call: TRBV5-5
d_call: NA

cdr3_aa: CASRTGGRETQYF
j_call: TRBJ2-5
v_call: TRBV6-5
d_call: TRBD1

cdr3_aa: CAISEDHEQYF
j_call: TRBJ2-7
v_call: TRBV10-3
d_call: NA

cdr3_aa: CASSVATGRGRETQYF
j_call: TRBJ2-5
v_call: TRBV9
d_call: TRBD1

cdr3_aa: CASSYLAGLGGELFF
j_call: TRBJ2-2
v_call: TRBV6-5
d_call: NA

cdr3_aa: CASSQAGGPDTGELFF
j_call: TRBJ2-2
v_call: TRBV4-3
d_call: TRBD2

cdr3_aa: CASSQGAWGYTF
j_call: TRBJ1-2
v_call: TRBV6-5
d_call: TRBD1

cdr3_aa: CASSQRGGGFSTDTQYF
j_call: TRBJ2-3
v_call: TRBV4-1
d_call: NA

cdr3_aa: CASRNGANTEAFF
j_call: TRBJ1-1
v_call: TRBV18
d_call: NA

cdr3_aa: CASSPAARNYGYTF
j_call: TRBJ1-2
v_call: TRBV18
d_call: NA

cdr3_aa: CASSASLSGRAPTPVTQYF
j_call: TRBJ2-5
v_call: TRBV9
d_call: TRBD2

cdr3_aa: CATSPGGPAKNIQYF
j_call: TRBJ2-4
v_call: TRBV15
d_call: NA